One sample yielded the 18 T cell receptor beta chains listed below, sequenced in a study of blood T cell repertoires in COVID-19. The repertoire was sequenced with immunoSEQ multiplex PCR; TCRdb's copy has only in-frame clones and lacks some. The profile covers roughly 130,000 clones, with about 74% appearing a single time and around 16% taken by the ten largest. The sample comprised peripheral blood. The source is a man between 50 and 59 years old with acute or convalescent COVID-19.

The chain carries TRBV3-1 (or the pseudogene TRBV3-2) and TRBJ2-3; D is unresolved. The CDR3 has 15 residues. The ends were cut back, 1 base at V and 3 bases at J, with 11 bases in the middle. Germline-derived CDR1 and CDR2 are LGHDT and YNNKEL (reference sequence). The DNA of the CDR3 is TGTGCCAGCAGCCAAGGTGGCAGGCCTACAGATACGCAGTATTTT. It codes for CASSQGGRPTDTQYF.

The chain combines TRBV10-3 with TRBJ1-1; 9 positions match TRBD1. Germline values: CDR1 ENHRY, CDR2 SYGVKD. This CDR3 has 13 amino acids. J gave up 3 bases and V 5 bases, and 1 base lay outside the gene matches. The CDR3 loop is CAISWDRDTEAFF. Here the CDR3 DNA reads TGTGCCATCAGTTGGGACAGGGACACTGAAGCTTTCTTT.

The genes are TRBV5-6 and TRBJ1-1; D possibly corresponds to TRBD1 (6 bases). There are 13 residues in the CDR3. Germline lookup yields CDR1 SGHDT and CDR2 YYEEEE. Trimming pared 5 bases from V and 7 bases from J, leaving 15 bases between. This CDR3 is CASSQLDRLEAFF. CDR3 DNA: TGTGCCAGCAGTCAACTCGACAGGCTTGAAGCTTTCTTT.

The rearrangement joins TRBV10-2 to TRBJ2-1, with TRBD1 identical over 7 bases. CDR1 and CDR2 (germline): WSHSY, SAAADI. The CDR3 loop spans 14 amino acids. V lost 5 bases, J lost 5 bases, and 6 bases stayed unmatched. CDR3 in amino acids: CASSLQGRDNEQFF. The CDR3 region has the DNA TGCGCCAGCAGTTTACAGGGGCGGGACAATGAGCAGTTCTTC.

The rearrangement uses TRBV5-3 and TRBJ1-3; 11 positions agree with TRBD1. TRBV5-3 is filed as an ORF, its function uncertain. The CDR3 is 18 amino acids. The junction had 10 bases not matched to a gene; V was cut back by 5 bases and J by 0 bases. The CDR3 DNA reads TGTGCCAGAAGAACCGGGACAGGGGGTCGAAACTCTGGAAACACCATATATTTT. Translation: CARRTGTGGRNSGNTIYF.

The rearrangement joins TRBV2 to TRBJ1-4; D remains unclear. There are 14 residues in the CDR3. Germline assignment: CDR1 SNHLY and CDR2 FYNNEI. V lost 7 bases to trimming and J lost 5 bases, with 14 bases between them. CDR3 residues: CASIGGRLNEKLFF. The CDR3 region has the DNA TGTGCCAGCATCGGCGGGAGGTTAAATGAAAAACTGTTTTTT.

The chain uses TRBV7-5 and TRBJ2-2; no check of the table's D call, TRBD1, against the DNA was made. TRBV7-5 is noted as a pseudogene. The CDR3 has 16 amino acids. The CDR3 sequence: CVRSLLRTLYTGELFF. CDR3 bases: TGTGTCAGAAGCCTCCTTCGGACACTGTACACCGGGGAGCTGTTTTTT.

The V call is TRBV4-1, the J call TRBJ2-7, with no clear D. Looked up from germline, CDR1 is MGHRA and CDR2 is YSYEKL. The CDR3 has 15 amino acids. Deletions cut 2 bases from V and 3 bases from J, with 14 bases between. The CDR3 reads CASSQLPTRSYEQYF. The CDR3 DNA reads TGCGCCAGCAGCCAACTTCCCACTCGGAGCTACGAGCAGTACTTC.

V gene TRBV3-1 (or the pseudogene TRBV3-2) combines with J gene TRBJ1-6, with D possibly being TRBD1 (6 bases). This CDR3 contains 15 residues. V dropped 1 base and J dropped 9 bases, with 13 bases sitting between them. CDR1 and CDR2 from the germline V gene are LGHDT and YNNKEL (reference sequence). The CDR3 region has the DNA TGTGCCAGCAGCCAAGGGGCAGGGGTTGGTTCACCCCTCCACTTT. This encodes CASSQGAGVGSPLHF.

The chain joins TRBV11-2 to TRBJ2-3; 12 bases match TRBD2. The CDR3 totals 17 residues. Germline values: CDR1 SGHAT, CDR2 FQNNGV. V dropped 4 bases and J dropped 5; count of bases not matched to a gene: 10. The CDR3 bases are TGTGCCAGCAGCTCCCTCCGGACTAGCGGGGATATAGATACGCAGTATTTT. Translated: CASSSLRTSGDIDTQYF.

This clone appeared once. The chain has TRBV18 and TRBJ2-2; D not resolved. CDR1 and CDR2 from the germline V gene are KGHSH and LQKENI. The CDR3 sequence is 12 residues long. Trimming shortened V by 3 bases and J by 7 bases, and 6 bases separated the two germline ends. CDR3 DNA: TGTGCCAGCTCACCTAGCAACGGGGAGCTGTTTTTT. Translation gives CASSPSNGELFF.

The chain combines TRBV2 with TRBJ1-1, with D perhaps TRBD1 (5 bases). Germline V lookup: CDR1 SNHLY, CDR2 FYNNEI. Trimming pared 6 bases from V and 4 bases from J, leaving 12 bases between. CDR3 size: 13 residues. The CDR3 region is CASSEQGSTEAFF. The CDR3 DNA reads TGTGCCAGCAGCGAGCAGGGTAGCACTGAAGCTTTCTTT.

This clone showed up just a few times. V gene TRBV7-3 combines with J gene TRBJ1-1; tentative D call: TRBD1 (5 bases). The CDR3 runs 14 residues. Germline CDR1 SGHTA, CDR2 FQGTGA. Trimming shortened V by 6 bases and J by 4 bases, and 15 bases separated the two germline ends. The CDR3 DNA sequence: TGTGCCAGCAGAGACGGGGGTGCGGGCACTGAAGCTTTCTTT. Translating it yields CASRDGGAGTEAFF.

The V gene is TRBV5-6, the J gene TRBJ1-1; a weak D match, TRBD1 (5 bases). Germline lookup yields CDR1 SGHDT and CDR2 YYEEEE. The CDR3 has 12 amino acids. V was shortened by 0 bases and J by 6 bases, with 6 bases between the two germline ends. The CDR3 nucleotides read TGTGCCAGCAGCTTGGAGGGGTCTGAAGCTTTCTTT. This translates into CASSLEGSEAFF.

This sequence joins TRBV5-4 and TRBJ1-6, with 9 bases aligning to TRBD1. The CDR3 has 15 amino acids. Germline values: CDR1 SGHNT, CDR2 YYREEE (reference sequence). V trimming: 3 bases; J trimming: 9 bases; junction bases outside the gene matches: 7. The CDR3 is CASSYFRDRVSPLHF. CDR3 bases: TGTGCCAGCAGCTACTTCCGGGACAGGGTTTCACCCCTCCACTTT.

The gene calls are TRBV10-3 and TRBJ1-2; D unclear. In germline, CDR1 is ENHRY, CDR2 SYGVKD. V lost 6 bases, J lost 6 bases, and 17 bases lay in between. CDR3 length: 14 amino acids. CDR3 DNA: TGTGCCATCAGCGACTCTAACGACGGGGATGGCTACACCTTC. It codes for CAISDSNDGDGYTF.

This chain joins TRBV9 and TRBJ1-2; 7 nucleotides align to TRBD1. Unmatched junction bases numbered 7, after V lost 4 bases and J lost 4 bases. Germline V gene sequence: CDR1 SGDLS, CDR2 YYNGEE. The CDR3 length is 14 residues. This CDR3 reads CASSPDRETYGYTF. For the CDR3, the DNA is TGTGCCAGCAGCCCCGACAGGGAGACCTATGGCTACACCTTC.

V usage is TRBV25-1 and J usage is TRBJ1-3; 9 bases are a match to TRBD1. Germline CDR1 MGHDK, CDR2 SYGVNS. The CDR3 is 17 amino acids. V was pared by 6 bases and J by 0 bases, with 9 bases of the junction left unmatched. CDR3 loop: CASSPGQGANSGNTIYF. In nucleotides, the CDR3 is TGTGCCAGCAGCCCGGGACAGGGTGCTAACTCTGGAAACACCATATATTTT.